Sequencing of this T cell receptor beta chain was carried out in a study of identical twins. Study observations and caveats: Researchers reported weaker excess twin sharing in beta out-of-frame sequences.

Healthy Caucasians were all of the donors. TCRdb re-called the 5' RACE reads through MiXCR, storing one row per CDR3 protein. The sample lists hundreds of thousands of distinct CDR3 sequences; 8% to 9% were seen once. The J segment lost 7 bases and the V segment lost 4 bases, leaving 6 bases of the junction unmatched. The length of the CDR3 is 15 residues. Germline assignment: CDR1 MNHEY and CDR2 SVGAGI. This clonotype has only a few counts. Its antigen remains unidentified. These data were also reused for a study on yellow fever vaccine responses in identical twins.

Sequenced sample: PBMCs. This TCR derives from a woman aged 18-35 years in good health. The chain links TRBV6-5 to TRBJ2-4, with 11 bases lining up with TRBD1. Written as DNA, the CDR3 is TGTGCCAGCAGTTCGGACAGGGGGCATGCGAACATTCAGTACTTC. Amino acid sequence: CASSSDRGHANIQYF.